A single sample is the source of the 16 T cell receptor beta chains below, sequenced in a study of OX40 agonist ivuxolimab in advanced cancers. Data came from immunoSEQ multiplex PCR; TCRdb stores just in-frame clones and leaves some out. The sample contains some 63,000 clones, 90% to 95% of which appear only once. This material consisted of CD4+ or CD8+ T cells sorted from blood, taken in a trial of the OX40 agonist ivuxolimab. Receptors were obtained from an adult with an advanced solid tumor such as melanoma, head and neck, liver or kidney cancer.

This clone has only a few counts. This chain connects TRBV30 to TRBJ1-3; D ambiguous. The V gene's germline CDR1 is GTSNPN and CDR2 SVGIG (reference sequence). This CDR3 comprises 13 residues. Trimming stripped 1 base from V and 0 bases from J, with 4 bases between. The DNA of the CDR3 is TGTGCCTGGAGTGATTACTCTGGAAACACCATATATTTT. Protein: CAWSDYSGNTIYF.

This chain connects TRBV15 to TRBJ1-1; D gene uncertain. The ends were cut back, 4 bases at V and 6 bases at J, with 15 bases in the middle. The CDR3 is 14 amino acids. Germline V gene data show CDR1 as LNHNV and CDR2 as YYDKDF (reference sequence). The CDR3 nucleotides are TGTGCCACCAGCACTCATAAGGCCCGACCTGAAGCTTTCTTT. Translation gives CATSTHKARPEAFF.

Concerning this clone itself: A single base is all that separates this from a far larger clone, so a read error is likely. The identical CDR3 is also encoded by other nucleotide sequences in the sample. The rearrangement links TRBV5-4 to TRBJ1-5; D not resolved. Germline V gives CDR1 SGHNT, CDR2 YYREEE (reference sequence). Trimming shortened V by 4 bases and J by 4 bases, and 15 bases separated the two germline ends. This CDR3 comprises 15 residues. The CDR3 nucleotides are TGTGCCAGCAGCCAAGAAGCAGGAAATAATCAGCCCCAGCATTTT. This encodes CASSQEAGNNQPQHF.

This rearrangement joins TRBV5-1 to TRBJ2-3; 10 bases fit TRBD1. J lost 2 bases, V lost 2 bases, and 11 bases had no gene match. The CDR3 length is 18 residues. CDR1 is SGHRS and CDR2 is YFSETQ in the germline V gene. In DNA form, the CDR3 reads TGCGCCAGCAGCTTTTTAATTTTGGGGACAGGGGACACAGATACGCAGTATTTT. Protein product: CASSFLILGTGDTDTQYF.

V is TRBV2 and J is TRBJ2-5; no clear D. With the DNA end fitting TRBJ2-7 better, the J assignment may be wrong. Germline-derived CDR1 and CDR2 are SNHLY and FYNNEI. The CDR3 sequence is 10 residues long. CDR3 protein: CASSENEQYF. The CDR3 DNA is TGTGCCAGCAGTGAGAACGAGCAGTACTTC.

The rearrangement uses TRBV21-1 and TRBJ2-5; the table names TRBD2, a call not compared with the DNA. TRBV21-1 is a recognized pseudogene. This CDR3 region has 19 residues. The CDR3: CASSKGRLAGDLYQETQYF. Written as DNA, the CDR3 is TGTGCCAGCAGCAAAGGTCGACTAGCGGGAGACCTGTACCAAGAGACCCAGTACTTC.

V usage is TRBV19 and J usage is TRBJ2-1; 7 bases fit TRBD1. Trimming at V came to 5 bases and at J to 9 bases, leaving 7 bases not matched to a gene. Germline-derived CDR1 and CDR2 are LNHDA and SQIVND (reference sequence). The CDR3 is 13 amino acids. In nucleotides, the CDR3 is TGTGCCAGTAGTTCCTGGACAGGACGTGAGCAGTTCTTC. It yields the protein CASSSWTGREQFF.

V usage is TRBV5-6 and J usage is TRBJ1-3; a weak D match, TRBD1 (6 bases). CDR1 SGHDT and CDR2 YYEEEE come from the germline V gene. V was pared by 1 base and J by 2 bases, with 10 bases between. This CDR3 comprises 15 residues. Written as DNA, the CDR3 is TGTGCCAGCAGCTTGAACAGGGAAACTGGAAACACCATATATTTT. Translated, it gives CASSLNRETGNTIYF.

This clone has more than one count but fewer than ten. The chain employs TRBV7-3 and TRBJ2-5; 7 bases match TRBD2. With 5 bases clipped from V and 2 bases from J, the junction kept 5 bases outside the gene matches. Germline V CDR1 and CDR2: SGHTA, FQGTGA. This CDR3 region has 14 residues. CDR3 region: CASSLGGGQETQYF. The CDR3 coding sequence is TGTGCCAGCAGCCTGGGCGGGGGTCAAGAGACCCAGTACTTC.

The chain uses TRBV13 and TRBJ2-7; 10 bases are shared with TRBD1. This CDR3 is 15 amino acids long. With 7 bases clipped from V and 6 bases from J, the junction kept 12 bases outside the gene matches. Germline CDR1 PRHDT, CDR2 FYEKMQ (reference sequence). CDR3 nucleotide sequence: TGTGCCAGCAACCCATCGGGACAGGGGTTTGTCGAGCAGTACTTC. It codes for CASNPSGQGFVEQYF.

The rearrangement links TRBV11-3 to TRBJ1-3, with no clear D. The V end lost 4 bases, the J end lost 2 bases, and 12 bases lay between the germline ends. The germline gives CDR1 SGHNT, CDR2 YENEEA. This CDR3 is 15 amino acids long. The CDR3 nucleotides read TGTGCCAGCAGCTCGGGAGGGTTTGCTGGAAACACCATATATTTT. Protein product: CASSSGGFAGNTIYF. Filled out from reference TRBV11-3 and TRBJ1-3, the complete variable domain reads EAGVVQSPRYKIIEKKQPVAFWCNPISGHNTLYWYLQNLGQGPELLIRYENEEAVDDSQLPKDRFSAERLKGVDSTLKIQPAELGDSAVYLCASSSGGFAGNTIYFGEGSWLTVV.

This clone was seen just once. This rearrangement joins TRBV25-1 to TRBJ2-7; D is undetermined. The CDR3 extends over 13 amino acids. CDR1 is MGHDK, CDR2 SYGVNS, per germline. V shed 4 bases and J shed 5 bases, with 12 bases lying between them. The CDR3 spells CASSVGSWDEQYF. For the CDR3, the DNA is TGTGCCAGCAGTGTGGGTTCCTGGGACGAGCAGTACTTC.

The chain uses TRBV21-1 and TRBJ1-5; the table's TRBD1 call for D was not verified on the DNA. TRBV21-1 is a pseudogene. The CDR3 runs 15 residues. CDR3 sequence: CASSTPKGPNQPQHF. In DNA form, the CDR3 reads TGTGCCAGCAGCACCCCAAAGGGGCCTAATCAGCCCCAGCATTTT.

V and J are TRBV7-2 and TRBJ1-1; D is ambiguous. The germline CDR1 and CDR2 sequences are SGHTA and FQGNSA. The CDR3 is made up of 15 amino acids. The V end lost 2 bases, the J end lost 1 base, and 11 bases lay between the germline ends. The CDR3 DNA follows: TGTGCCAGCAGCTTAAGCACAGTTGGGAACACTGAAGCTTTCTTT. Its protein is CASSLSTVGNTEAFF.

The chain has TRBV6-6 and TRBJ2-5; D possibly matches TRBD1 or TRBD2 (5 bases each). Trimming removed 7 bases at V and 5 bases at J, with 11 bases between. CDR3 size: 12 residues. The germline gives CDR1 MNHNY, CDR2 SVGAGI (reference sequence). The CDR3 region is CASIGTRETQYF. Here the CDR3 DNA reads TGTGCCAGCATCGGGACGCGGGAGACCCAGTACTTC.

The chain joins TRBV13 to TRBJ2-1; D assignment may be TRBD1 or TRBD2 (6 bases each). CDR1 PRHDT and CDR2 FYEKMQ come from the germline V gene (reference sequence). This CDR3 contains 16 residues. V gave up 1 base and J gave up 0 bases, with 10 bases separating them. The CDR3 loop is CASSLVGGSSYNEQFF. CDR3 DNA sequence: TGTGCCAGCAGCTTAGTAGGGGGGAGCTCCTACAATGAGCAGTTCTTC.